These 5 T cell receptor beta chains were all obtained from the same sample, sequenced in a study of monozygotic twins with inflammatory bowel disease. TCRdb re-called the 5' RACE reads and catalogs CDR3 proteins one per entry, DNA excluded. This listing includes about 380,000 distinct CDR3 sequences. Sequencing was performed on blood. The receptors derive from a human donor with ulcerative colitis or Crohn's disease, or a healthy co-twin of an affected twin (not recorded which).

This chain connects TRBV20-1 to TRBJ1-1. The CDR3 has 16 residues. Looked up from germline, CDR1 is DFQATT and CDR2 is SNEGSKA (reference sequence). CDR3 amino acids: CSARKRWQNVGTEAFF.

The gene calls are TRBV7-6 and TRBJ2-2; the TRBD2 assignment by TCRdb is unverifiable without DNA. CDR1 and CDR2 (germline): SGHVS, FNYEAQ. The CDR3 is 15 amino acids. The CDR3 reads CASSPGGYGTGELFF. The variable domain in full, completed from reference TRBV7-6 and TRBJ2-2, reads GAGVSQSPRYKVTKRGQDVALRCDPISGHVSLYWYRQALGQGPEFLTYFNYEAQQDKSGLPNDRFSAERPEGSISTLTIQRTEQRDSAMYRCASSPGGYGTGELFFGEGSRLTVL.

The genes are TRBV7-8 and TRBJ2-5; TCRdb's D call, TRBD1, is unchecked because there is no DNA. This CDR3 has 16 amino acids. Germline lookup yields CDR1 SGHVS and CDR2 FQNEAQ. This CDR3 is CASSLGGGQTQETQYF.

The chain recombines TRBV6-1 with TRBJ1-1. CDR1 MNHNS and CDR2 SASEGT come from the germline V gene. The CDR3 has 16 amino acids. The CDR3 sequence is CASSRRVGVMGTEAFF.

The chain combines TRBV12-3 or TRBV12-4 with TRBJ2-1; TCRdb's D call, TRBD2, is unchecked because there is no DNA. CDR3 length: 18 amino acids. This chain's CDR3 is CASSGSSGLAGSSNEQFF.